This T cell receptor (beta chain) was sequenced for a study of OX40 agonist ivuxolimab in advanced cancers. Findings of the study overall: In the 0.1-3.0 mg/kg groups, partial responders showed among the lowest expansion.

V was pared by 6 bases and J by 3 bases, with 8 bases between. The CDR3 has 12 amino acids. Germline CDR1 and CDR2: MNHNS and SASEGT. TCRdb's table, derived via immunoSEQ multiplex PCR, lists solely in-frame clones and lacks some. Seen here are tens of thousands of clones, roughly 87% observed once, and the top ten hold around 0.33%. On this clone itself: What it binds is unknown.

The sequence derives from an adult with an advanced solid tumor such as melanoma, head and neck, liver or kidney cancer. This sequence joins TRBV6-1 and TRBJ2-5; no clear D gene. This specimen was CD4+ or CD8+ T cells sorted from blood, taken in a trial of the OX40 agonist ivuxolimab. The CDR3 sequence is CASRADKETQYF. CDR3 in DNA: TGTGCCAGCAGGGCAGACAAAGAGACCCAGTACTTC.